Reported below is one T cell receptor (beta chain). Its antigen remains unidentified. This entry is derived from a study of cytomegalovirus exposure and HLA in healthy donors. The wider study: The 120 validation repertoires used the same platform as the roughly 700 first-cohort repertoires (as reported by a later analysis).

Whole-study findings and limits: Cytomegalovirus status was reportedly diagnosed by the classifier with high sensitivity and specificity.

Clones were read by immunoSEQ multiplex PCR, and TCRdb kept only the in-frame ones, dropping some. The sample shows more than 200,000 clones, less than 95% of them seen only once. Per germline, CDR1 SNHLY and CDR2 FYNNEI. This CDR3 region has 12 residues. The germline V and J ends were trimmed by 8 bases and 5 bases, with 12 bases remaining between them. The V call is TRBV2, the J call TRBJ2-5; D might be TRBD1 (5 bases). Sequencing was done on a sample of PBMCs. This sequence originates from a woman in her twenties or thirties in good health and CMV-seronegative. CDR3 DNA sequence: TGTGCCAGCGAGCCAGGGTCCGAGACCCAGTACTTC. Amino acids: CASEPGSETQYF.